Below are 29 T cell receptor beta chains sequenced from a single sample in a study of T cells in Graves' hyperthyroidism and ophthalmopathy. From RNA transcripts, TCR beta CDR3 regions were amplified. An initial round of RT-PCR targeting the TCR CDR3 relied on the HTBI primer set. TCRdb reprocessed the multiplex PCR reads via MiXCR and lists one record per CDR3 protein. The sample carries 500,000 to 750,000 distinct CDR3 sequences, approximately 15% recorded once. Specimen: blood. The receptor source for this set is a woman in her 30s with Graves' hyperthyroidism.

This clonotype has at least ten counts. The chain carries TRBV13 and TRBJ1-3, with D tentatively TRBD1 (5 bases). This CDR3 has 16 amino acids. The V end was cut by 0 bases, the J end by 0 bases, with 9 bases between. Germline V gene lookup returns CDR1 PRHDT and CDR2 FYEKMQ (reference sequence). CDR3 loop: CASSLGQAISGNTIYF. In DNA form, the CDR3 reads TGTGCCAGCAGCTTAGGACAGGCGATCTCTGGAAACACCATATATTTT.

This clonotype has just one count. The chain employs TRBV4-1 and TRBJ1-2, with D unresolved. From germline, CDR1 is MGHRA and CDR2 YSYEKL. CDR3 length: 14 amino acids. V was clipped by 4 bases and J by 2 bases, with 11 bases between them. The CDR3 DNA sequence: TGCGCCAGCAGCCCCCGGCTTGGGAACTATGGCTACACCTTC. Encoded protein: CASSPRLGNYGYTF.

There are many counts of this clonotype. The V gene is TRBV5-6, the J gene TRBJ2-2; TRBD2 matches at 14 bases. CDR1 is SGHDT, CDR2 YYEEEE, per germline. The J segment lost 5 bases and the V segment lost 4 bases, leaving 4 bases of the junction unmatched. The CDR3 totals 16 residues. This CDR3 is CASSLGLAGVTGELFF. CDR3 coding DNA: TGTGCCAGCAGCCTGGGACTAGCGGGAGTTACCGGGGAGCTGTTTTTT.

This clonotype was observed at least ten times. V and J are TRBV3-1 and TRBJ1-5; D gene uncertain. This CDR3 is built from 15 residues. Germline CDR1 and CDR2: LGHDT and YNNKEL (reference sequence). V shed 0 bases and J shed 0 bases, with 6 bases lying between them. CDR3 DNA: TGTGCCAGCAGCCAAGATCCTCTTAGCAATCAGCCCCAGCATTTT. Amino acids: CASSQDPLSNQPQHF.

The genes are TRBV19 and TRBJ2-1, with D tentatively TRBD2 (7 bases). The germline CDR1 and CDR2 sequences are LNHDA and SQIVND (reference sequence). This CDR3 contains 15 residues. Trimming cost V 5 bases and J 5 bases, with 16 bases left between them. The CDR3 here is CASSWTRGGHNEQFF. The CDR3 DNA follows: TGTGCCAGTAGTTGGACTAGAGGGGGGCACAATGAGCAGTTCTTC.

CDR3 residues: CSAYGTSGSPLSTDTQYF. As DNA, the CDR3 is TGCAGTGCTTATGGGACTAGCGGGAGCCCGCTGAGCACAGATACGCAGTATTTT. The chain uses TRBV20-1 and TRBJ2-3; 14 positions match TRBD2. With V trimmed by 5 bases and J by 0 bases, 10 bases remained unmatched. The CDR3 sequence is 18 residues long. CDR1 is DFQATT, CDR2 SNEGSKA, per germline (reference sequence).

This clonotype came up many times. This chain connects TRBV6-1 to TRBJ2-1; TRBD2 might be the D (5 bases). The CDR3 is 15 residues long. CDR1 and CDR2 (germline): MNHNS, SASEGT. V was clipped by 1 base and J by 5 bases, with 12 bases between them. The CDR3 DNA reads TGTGCCAGCAGTGAAGGTATTGGGAGACACAATGAGCAGTTCTTC. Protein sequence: CASSEGIGRHNEQFF.

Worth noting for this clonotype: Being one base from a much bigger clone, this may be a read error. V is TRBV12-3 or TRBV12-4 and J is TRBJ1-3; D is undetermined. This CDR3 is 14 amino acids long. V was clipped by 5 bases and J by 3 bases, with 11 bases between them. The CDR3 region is CASSLVPCGNTIYF. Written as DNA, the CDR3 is TGTGCCAGCAGTCTTGTACCCTGTGGAAACACCATATATTTT.

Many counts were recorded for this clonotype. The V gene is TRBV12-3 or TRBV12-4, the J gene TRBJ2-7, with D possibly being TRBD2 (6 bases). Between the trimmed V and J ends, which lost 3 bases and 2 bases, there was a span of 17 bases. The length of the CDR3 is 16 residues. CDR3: CASSLGGTSGPYEQYF. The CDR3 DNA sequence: TGTGCCAGCAGTTTGGGCGGGACCTCAGGCCCCTACGAGCAGTACTTC.

The CDR3 DNA sequence: TGTGCCAGCAGTTCCGCGGGGGCTGGCGGTGAAAAACTGTTTTTT. Its translation: CASSSAGAGGEKLFF. The genes are TRBV25-1 and TRBJ1-4, with TRBD1 as a possible D gene (6 bases). Germline V CDR1 and CDR2: MGHDK, SYGVNS. CDR3 length equals 15 residues. V was pared by 5 bases and J by 7 bases, with 17 bases between.

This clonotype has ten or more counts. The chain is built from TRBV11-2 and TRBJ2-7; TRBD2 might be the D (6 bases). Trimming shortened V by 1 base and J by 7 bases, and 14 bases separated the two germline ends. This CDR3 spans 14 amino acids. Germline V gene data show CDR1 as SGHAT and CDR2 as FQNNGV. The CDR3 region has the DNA TGTGCCAGCAGCTTAGGTAGCGGAGAGGAGGAGCAGTACTTC. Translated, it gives CASSLGSGEEEQYF. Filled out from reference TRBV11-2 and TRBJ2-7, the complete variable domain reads EAGVAQSPRYKIIEKRQSVAFWCNPISGHATLYWYQQILGQGPKLLIQFQNNGVVDDSQLPKDRFSAERLKGVDSTLKIQPAKLEDSAVYLCASSLGSGEEEQYFGPGTRLTVT.

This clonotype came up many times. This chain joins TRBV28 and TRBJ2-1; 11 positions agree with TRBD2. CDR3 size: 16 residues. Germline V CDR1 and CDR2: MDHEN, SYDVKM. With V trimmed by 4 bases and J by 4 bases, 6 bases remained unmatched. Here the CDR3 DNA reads TGTGCCAGCAGTTCCTTAGCGGGAGGGCCTTACAATGAGCAGTTCTTC. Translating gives CASSSLAGGPYNEQFF.

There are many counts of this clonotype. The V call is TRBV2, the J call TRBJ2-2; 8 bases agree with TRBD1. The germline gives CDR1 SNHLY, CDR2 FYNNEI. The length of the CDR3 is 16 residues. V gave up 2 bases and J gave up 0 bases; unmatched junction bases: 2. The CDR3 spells CASSEQGATNTGELFF. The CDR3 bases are TGTGCCAGCAGTGAACAGGGGGCAACGAACACCGGGGAGCTGTTTTTT.

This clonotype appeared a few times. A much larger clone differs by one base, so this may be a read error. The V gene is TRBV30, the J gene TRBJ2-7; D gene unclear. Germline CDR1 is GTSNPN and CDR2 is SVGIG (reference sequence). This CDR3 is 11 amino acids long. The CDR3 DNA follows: TGTTCCTGGAGTAGTAGGTACGAGCAGTACTTC. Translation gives CSWSSRYEQYF.

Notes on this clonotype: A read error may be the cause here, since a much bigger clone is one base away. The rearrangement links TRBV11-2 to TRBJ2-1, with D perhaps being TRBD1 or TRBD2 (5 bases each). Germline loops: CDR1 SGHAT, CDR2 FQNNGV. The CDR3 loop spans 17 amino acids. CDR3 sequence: CASSLDSGTASSNEQFF. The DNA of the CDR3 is TGTGCCAGCAGCTTAGATTCCGGGACGGCGTCCTCCAATGAGCAGTTCTTC.

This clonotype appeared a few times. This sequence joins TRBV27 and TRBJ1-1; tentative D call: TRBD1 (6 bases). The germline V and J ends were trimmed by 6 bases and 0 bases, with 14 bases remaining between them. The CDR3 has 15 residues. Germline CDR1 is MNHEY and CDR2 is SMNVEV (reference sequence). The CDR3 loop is CASSRPGTLNTEAFF. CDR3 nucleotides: TGTGCCAGCAGCCGACCCGGGACATTGAACACTGAAGCTTTCTTT.

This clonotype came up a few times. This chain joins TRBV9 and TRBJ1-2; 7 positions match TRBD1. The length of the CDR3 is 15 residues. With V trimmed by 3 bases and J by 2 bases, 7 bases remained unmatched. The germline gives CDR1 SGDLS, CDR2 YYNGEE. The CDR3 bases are TGTGCCAGCAGCGCAACAGGGGACCAGAACTATGGCTACACCTTC. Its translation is CASSATGDQNYGYTF.

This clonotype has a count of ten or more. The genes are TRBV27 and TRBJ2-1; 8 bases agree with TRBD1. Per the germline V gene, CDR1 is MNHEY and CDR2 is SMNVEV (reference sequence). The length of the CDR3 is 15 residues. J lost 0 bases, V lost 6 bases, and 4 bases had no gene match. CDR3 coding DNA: TGTGCCAGCAGATCCGGGACAGGCTCCTACAATGAGCAGTTCTTC. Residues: CASRSGTGSYNEQFF.

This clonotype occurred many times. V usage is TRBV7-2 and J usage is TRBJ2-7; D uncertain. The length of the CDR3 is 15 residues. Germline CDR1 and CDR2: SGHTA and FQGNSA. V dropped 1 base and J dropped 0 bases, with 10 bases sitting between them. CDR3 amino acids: CASSLGSRSSYEQYF. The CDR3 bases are TGTGCCAGCAGCTTAGGATCTCGGAGCTCCTACGAGCAGTACTTC.

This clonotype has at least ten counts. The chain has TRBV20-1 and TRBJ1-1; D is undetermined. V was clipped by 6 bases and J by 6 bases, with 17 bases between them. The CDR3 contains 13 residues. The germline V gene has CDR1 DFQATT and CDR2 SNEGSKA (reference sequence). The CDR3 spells CSATGIVGAEAFF. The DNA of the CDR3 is TGCAGTGCCACGGGGATTGTGGGCGCTGAAGCTTTCTTT.

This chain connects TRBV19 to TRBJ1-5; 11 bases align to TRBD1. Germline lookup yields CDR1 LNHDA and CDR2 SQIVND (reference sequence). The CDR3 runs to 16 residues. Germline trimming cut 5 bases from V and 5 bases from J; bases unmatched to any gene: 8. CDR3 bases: TGTGCCAGTAGTGCCTGGACAGGGGGCCGCGATCAGCCCCAGCATTTT. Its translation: CASSAWTGGRDQPQHF.

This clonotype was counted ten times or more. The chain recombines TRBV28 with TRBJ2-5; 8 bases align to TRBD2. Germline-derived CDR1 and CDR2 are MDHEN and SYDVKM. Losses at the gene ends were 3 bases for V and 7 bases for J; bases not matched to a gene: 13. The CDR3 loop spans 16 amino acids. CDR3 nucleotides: TGTGCCAGCAGTTTCGCCGGGGCACACGCGGGGGGGACCCAGTACTTC. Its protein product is CASSFAGAHAGGTQYF. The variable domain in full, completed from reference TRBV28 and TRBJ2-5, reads DVKVTQSSRYLVKRTGEKVFLECVQDMDHENMFWYRQDPGLGLRLIYFSYDVKMKEKGDIPEGYSVSREKKERFSLILESASTNQTSMYLCASSFAGAHAGGTQYFGPGTRLLVL.

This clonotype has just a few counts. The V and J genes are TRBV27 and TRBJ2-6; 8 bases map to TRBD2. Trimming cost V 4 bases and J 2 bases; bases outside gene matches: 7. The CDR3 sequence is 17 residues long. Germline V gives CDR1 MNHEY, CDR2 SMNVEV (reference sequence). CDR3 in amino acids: CASSSLAGGPGANVLTF. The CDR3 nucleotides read TGTGCCAGCAGTTCTCTAGCGGGCGGCCCTGGGGCCAACGTCCTGACTTTC. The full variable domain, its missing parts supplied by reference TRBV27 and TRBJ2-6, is EAQVTQNPRYLITVTGKKLTVTCSQNMNHEYMSWYRQDPGLGLRQIYYSMNVEVTDKGDVPEGYKVSRKEKRNFPLILESPSPNQTSLYFCASSSLAGGPGANVLTFGAGSRLTVL.

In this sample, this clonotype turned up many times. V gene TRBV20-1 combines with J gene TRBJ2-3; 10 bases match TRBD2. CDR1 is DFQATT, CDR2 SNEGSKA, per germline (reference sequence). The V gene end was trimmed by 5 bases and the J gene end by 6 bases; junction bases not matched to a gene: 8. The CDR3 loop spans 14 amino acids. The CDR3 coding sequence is TGCAGTGCTCGCCAGCGGGAGGGCCTTGATACGCAGTATTTT. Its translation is CSARQREGLDTQYF.

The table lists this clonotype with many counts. CDR3 region: CASSSAGTDSYEQYF. CDR3 in DNA: TGTGCCAGCAGTTCCGCCGGGACAGACTCCTACGAGCAGTACTTC. V is TRBV28 and J is TRBJ2-7; TRBD1 aligns across 7 bases. Germline CDR1 reads MDHEN; CDR2 reads SYDVKM. The CDR3 is 15 residues long. Losses at the gene ends were 4 bases for V and 0 bases for J; bases not matched to a gene: 6. Using reference TRBV28 and TRBJ2-7 for the parts outside the CDR3, the full variable domain is DVKVTQSSRYLVKRTGEKVFLECVQDMDHENMFWYRQDPGLGLRLIYFSYDVKMKEKGDIPEGYSVSREKKERFSLILESASTNQTSMYLCASSSAGTDSYEQYFGPGTRLTVT.

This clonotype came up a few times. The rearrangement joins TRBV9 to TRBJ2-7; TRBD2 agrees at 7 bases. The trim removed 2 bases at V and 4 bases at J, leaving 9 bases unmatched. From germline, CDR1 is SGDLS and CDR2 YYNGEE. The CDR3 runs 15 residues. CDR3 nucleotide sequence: TGTGCCAGCAGCGTCTCGATTGGGGGGGGTTACGAGCAGTACTTC. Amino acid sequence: CASSVSIGGGYEQYF.

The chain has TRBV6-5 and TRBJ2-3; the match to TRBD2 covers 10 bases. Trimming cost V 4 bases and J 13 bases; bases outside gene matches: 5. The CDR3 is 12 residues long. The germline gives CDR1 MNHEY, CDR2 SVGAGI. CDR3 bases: TGTGCCAGCAGTTTGACCGGGACTAGCGAGTATTTT. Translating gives CASSLTGTSEYF.

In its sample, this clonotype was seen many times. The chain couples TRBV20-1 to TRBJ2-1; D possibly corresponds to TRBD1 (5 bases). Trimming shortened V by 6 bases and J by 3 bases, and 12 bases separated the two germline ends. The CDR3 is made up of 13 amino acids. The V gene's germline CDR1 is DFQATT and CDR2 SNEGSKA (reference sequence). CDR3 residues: CSAMVGRYNEQFF. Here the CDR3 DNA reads TGCAGTGCCATGGTGGGGCGCTACAATGAGCAGTTCTTC.

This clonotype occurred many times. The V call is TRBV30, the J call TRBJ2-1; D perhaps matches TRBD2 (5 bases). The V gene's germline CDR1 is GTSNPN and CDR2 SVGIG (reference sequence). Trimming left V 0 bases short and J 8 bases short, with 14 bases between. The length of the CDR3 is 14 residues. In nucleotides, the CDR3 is TGTGCCTGGAGTGTCGGGATCGTTGGAGATGAGCAGTTCTTC. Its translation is CAWSVGIVGDEQFF.